This passage covers 5 T cell receptor beta chains from one sample sequenced in a study of blood T cells in healthy people across ages. Combining a sample-barcoded 5' primer with a J-beta primer mix, a second PCR ran for roughly 7 to 12 cycles. TCRdb re-derived calls from the 5' RACE reads in MiXCR, one entry per CDR3 protein. The sample has 1.5 million or so distinct CDR3 sequences; around 40% are singletons. The specimen was blood. Receptor source: a woman younger than 30 in good health.

This clonotype showed up just a few times. This sequence joins TRBV20-1 and TRBJ1-5; D remains unclear. The CDR3 is made up of 10 amino acids. Germline V gene data show CDR1 as DFQATT and CDR2 as SNEGSKA (reference sequence). V was clipped by 7 bases and J by 0 bases, with 1 base between them. The CDR3 reads CSVSNQPQHF. The DNA for the CDR3 is TGCAGTGTTAGCAATCAGCCCCAGCATTTT.

The rearrangement uses TRBV20-1 and TRBJ1-5, with no clear D. The CDR3 totals 15 residues. Germline assignment: CDR1 DFQATT and CDR2 SNEGSKA (reference sequence). The V and J ends lost 5 bases and 7 bases respectively, with 21 bases between them. The CDR3 is CSAYPKDGEEQPQHF. DNA for the CDR3: TGCAGTGCTTACCCTAAGGACGGAGAAGAACAGCCCCAGCATTTT.

The chain recombines TRBV5-1 with TRBJ2-7, with 8 bases fitting TRBD1. This CDR3 comprises 16 residues. After removal of 0 bases from V and 7 bases from J, the junction contained 12 bases not matched to a gene. Germline values: CDR1 SGHRS, CDR2 YFSETQ. CDR3 DNA: TGCGCCAGCAGCTTGGCTACAGGGGGATTGAGCCATGAGCAGTACTTC. The encoded protein is CASSLATGGLSHEQYF.

The chain links TRBV19 to TRBJ1-5; perhaps TRBD1 as D (5 bases). This CDR3 is built from 15 residues. The germline gives CDR1 LNHDA, CDR2 SQIVND (reference sequence). V lost 5 bases to trimming and J lost 3 bases, with 14 bases between them. The CDR3 spells CASSADTGFNQPQHF. CDR3 DNA sequence: TGTGCCAGTAGTGCGGACACAGGATTCAATCAGCCCCAGCATTTT.

The chain links TRBV4-1 to TRBJ2-1; D is ambiguous. This CDR3 contains 16 residues. CDR1 MGHRA and CDR2 YSYEKL come from the germline V gene. V was cut by 1 base and J by 3 bases, with 13 bases left in between. The CDR3 spells CASSQGRAGRYNEQFF. The CDR3 DNA reads TGCGCCAGCAGCCAAGGTCGGGCAGGACGCTACAATGAGCAGTTCTTC.